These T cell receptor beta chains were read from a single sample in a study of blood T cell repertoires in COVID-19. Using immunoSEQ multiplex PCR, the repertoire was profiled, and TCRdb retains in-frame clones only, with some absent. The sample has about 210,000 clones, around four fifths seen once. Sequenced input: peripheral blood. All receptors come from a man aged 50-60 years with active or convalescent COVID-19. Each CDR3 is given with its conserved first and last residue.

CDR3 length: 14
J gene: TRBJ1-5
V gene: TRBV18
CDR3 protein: CASSRGQTYQPQHF

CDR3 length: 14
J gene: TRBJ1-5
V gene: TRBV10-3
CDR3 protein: CATNLGGSGQPQHF

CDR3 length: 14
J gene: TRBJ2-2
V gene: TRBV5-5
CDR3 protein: CASSFTGNTGELFF

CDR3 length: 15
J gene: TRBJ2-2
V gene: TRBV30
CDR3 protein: CAWGLAEQNTGELFF

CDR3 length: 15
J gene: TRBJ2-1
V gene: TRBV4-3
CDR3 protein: CASSQAGLANNEQFF

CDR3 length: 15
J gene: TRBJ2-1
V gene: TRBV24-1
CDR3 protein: CATSDPGLGSNEQFF

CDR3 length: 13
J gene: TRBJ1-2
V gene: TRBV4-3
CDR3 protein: CASSERDNYGYTF

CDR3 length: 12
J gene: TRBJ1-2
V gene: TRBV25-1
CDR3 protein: CASSGGRSGYTF

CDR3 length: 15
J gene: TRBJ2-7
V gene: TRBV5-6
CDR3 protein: CASSLPGQGAGEQYF

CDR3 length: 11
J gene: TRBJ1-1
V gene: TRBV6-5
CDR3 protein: CASGRDSTAFF

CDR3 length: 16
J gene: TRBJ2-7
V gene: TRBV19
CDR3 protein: CASSQRTGWMGSEQYF

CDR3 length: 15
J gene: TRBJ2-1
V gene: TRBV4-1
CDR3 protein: CASSQGAGSGNEQFF

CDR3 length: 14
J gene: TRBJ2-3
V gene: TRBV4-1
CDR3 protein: CASSRDREGDTQYF

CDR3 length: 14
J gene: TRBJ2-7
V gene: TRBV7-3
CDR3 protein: CASSPGGTSYEQYF

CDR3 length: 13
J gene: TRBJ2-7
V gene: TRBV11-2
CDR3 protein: CASSWGGSYEQYF

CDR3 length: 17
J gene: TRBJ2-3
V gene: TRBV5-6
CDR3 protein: CASSALGRGGGTDTQYF

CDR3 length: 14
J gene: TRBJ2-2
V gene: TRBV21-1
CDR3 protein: CASSTTANTGELFF

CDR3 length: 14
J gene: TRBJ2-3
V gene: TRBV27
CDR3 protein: CASTPAGRADTQYF

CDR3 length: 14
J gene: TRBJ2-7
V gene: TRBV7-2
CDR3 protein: CASSSPTGGREQYF

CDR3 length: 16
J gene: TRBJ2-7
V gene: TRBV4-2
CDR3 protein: CASSQEKGGSSYEQYF

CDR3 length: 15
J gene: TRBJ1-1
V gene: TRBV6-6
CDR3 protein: CASSSHRGANTEAFF

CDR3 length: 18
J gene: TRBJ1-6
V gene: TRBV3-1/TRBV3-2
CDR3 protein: CASSQVNRQGAYNSPLHF

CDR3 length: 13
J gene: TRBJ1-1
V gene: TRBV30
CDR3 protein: CAWSDVPGHMAFF

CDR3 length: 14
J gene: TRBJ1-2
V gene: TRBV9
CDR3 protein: CASSVGGSNYGYTF

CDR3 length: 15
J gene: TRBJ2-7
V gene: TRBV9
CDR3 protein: CASSVSGSLSNEQYF

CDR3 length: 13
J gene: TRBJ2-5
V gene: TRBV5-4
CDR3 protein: CASSFPGGETQYF

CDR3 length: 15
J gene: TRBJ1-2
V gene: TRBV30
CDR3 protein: CAWSVYGGGNYGYTF

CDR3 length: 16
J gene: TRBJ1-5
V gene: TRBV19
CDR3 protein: CASSQNRGGGNQPQHF

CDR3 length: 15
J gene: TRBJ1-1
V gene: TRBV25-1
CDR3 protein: CASSEPGTGKTEAFF

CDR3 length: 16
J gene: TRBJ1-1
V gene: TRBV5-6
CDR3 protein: CASSLDPGQGWTEAFF

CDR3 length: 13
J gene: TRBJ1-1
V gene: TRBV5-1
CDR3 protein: CASSPGQGTEAFF

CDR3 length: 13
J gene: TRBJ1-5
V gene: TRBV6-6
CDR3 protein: CASSRSTASSQHF

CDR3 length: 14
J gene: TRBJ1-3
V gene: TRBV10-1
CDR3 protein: CASSPTVSGNTIYF

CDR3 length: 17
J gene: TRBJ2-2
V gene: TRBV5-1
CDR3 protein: CASSLGLAGENTGELFF

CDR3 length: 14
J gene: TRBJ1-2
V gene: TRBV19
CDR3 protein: CASSMGQAGSGYTF

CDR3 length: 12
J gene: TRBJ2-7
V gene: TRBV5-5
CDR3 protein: CASSWGEREQYF

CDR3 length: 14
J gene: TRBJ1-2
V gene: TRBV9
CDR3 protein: CASSVEGTTYGYTF

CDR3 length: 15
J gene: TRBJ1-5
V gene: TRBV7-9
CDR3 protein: CASSLSLDSNQPQHF

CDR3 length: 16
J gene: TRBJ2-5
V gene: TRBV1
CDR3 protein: CTSSRLRLVYQETQYF

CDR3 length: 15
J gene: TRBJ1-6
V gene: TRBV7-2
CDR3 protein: CASSFMTGGDSPLHF

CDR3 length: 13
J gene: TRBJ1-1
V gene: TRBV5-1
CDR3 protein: CASSFSGGTEAFF

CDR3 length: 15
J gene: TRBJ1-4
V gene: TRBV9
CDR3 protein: CASSKYQGIDEKLFF

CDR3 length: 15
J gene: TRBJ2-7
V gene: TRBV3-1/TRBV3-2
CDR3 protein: CASSQGTSGGYEQYF

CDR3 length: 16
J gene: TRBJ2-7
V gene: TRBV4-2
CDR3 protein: CASSQDLGPRGDEQYF

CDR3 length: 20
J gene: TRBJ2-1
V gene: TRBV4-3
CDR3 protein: CASSQDRLTSGGPEGNEQFF

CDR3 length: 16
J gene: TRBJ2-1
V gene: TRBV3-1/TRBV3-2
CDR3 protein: CASSQASGRLYNEQFF

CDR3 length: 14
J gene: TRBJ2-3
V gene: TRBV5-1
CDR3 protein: CASREALSTDTQYF

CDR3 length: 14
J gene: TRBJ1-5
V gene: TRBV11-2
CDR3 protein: CASSPRQGIQPQHF

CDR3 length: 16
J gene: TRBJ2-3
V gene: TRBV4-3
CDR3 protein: CASSQDPSGGRDTQYF

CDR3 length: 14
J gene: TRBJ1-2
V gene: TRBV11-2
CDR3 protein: CASSLEGAGLGYTF

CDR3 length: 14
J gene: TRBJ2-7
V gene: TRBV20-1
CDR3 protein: CSASRRAGVDEQYF

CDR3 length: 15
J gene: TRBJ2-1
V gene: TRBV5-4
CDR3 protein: CASSMDRGPYNEQFF

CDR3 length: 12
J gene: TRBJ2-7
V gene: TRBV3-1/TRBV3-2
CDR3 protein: CASSHEEGRQYF

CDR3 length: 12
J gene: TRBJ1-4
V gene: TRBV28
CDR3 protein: CASSQTNEKLFF

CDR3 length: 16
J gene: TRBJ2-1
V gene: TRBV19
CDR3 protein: CASSIDGTGAYNEQFF

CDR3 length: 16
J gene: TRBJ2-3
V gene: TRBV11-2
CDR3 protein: CASSLGAGSSTDTQYF

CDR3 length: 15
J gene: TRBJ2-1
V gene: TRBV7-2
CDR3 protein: CASSSQLAANNEQFF

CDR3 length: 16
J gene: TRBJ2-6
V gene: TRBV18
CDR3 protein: CASSPQQQAGANVLTF

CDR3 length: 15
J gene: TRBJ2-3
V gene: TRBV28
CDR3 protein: CASSFGTPRTDTQYF